The subject of this entry is one T cell receptor (beta chain). The antigen is not known. Average purity of the negatively selected CD4+ T cells was around 98%. Deep-resolution sequencing targeted approximately 200,000 T cell genomes in pre-culture CD4+ samples. Repertoires were generated with immunoSEQ multiplex PCR, while TCRdb's copy carries only in-frame clones and drops some. The table includes tens of thousands of clones, about four fifths detected once. Looked up from germline, CDR1 is SGHTA and CDR2 is FQGNSA. V lost 0 bases to trimming and J lost 1 base, with 6 bases between them. CDR3 length: 14 residues. The data originate from a study of T cell repertoires and HLA-DP antigens.

Sequencing used CD4+ T cells from PBMCs. V is TRBV7-2 and J is TRBJ1-1, with D maybe TRBD1 (5 bases). This clonotype was sampled from a man between 60 and 70 years old in good health and CMV-seronegative. CDR3 DNA: TGTGCCAGCAGCTTAGCGGGGGGGAACACTGAAGCTTTCTTT. It codes for CASSLAGGNTEAFF. Using reference TRBV7-2 and TRBJ1-1 for the parts outside the CDR3, the full variable domain is GAGVSQSPSNKVTEKGKDVELRCDPISGHTALYWYRQSLGQGLEFLIYFQGNSAPDKSGLPSDRFSAERTGGSVSTLTIQRTQQEDSAVYLCASSLAGGNTEAFFGQGTRLTVV.